This T cell receptor beta chain was obtained from a study of T cell responses to AZD1222 COVID-19 vaccine. Measured with immunoSEQ multiplex PCR; TCRdb has only the in-frame clones, and not every one. The sample holds over 150,000 clones, about nine tenths seen once. With respect to this clone: What it recognizes is unknown.

Points from the study as a whole: Spike-wide coverage was observed for vaccine-associated CD4 TCRs, with dominant responses at 160-218 and 743-854. When two AZD1222 doses had been given, Spike-specific TCR breadth and depth rose. It was only a handful of AZD1222 recipients who were seropositive at baseline. Nearly half of spike-specific TCRs reportedly target unmutated variant regions.

The receptor was derived from an adult in good health. Material: peripheral blood, obtained on day 0 of AZD1222 vaccination.

The CDR3 DNA sequence: TGTGCCAGCAGTTTAACCAGGGACCTGGGCTATGGCTACACCTTC. The encoded protein is CASSLTRDLGYGYTF. The chain links TRBV27 to TRBJ1-2; a possible D gene is TRBD1 (5 bases). This CDR3 spans 15 amino acids. V dropped 2 bases and J dropped 4 bases, with 14 bases sitting between them. Germline V lookup: CDR1 MNHEY, CDR2 SMNVEV (reference sequence).